This TCR beta chain is from a study of human T cells and chemical hapten exposure. As for the study in general: Small differences in pooled library volume mainly drove the variation in TCR yields per sample. Overall study findings and caveats: No alteration of TCRs above 1 in 1000 frequency was seen with DPC sensitization.

Whole blood, unfractionated, served as the material for total RNA extraction. This clonotype was detected only a few times. Its target is not known. Unique molecular identifiers were linked by the library to individual cDNA molecules. Under the authors' procedure: Samples had a median of around 91,000 TCRs, ranging roughly 20,000 to 750,000. A single record per CDR3 protein comes from TCRdb applying MiXCR to the reads. TCRdb's processing, not the authors', yielded these V and J calls. The sample holds more than 100,000 distinct CDR3 sequences; approximately 9% are singletons and the top ten take 1.3% to 1.5%. CDR1 is SGHTA and CDR2 is FQGNSA in the germline V gene. The trim removed 5 bases at V and 6 bases at J, leaving 7 bases unmatched. This CDR3 spans 15 amino acids.

Sequencing input: whole blood. The chain has TRBV7-2 and TRBJ2-2, with 9 bases identical to TRBD1. The sequence was obtained from a human donor in good health. Some clones in this sample may be carry-over from other donors' samples. CDR3 sequence (DNA): TGTGCCAGCAGCGGGGGGACAGGGAAGTCCGGGGAGCTGTTTTTT. Encoded protein: CASSGGTGKSGELFF.